These T cell receptor beta chains were read from a single sample in a study of T cells after yellow fever vaccination. Via MiXCR, TCRdb re-called the 5' RACE reads, giving one row per CDR3 protein. The sample holds hundreds of thousands of distinct CDR3 sequences, roughly 12% seen once. Sequencing used PBMCs, obtained on the day of the yellow fever booster vaccination. The receptors derive from a young man who received the YFV17D yellow fever vaccine. Each CDR3 is given with its conserved first and last residue. Each record gives: V gene, CDR3 length, J gene, D gene, clone size, CDR3 protein, CDR3 DNA. A D gene is named only where the DNA matches it firmly. Only some rows state a clone size, as once, few, many or a class for expanded clones.

V: TRBV7-2
length: 16
J: TRBJ2-3
D: TRBD2
size: -
CDR3: CASSLGWASGRGTQYF
DNA: TGTGCCAGCAGCTTAGGGTGGGCTAGCGGGAGGGGAACGCAGTATTTT

V: TRBV11-2
length: 16
J: TRBJ2-1
D: TRBD2
size: -
CDR3: CASSVLAGAMGREQFF
DNA: TGTGCCAGCAGCGTCCTAGCGGGGGCTATGGGACGTGAGCAGTTCTTC

V: TRBV9
length: 13
J: TRBJ2-1
D: -
size: few
CDR3: CASSVEAHEEQFF
DNA: TGTGCCAGCAGCGTAGAAGCTCATGAGGAGCAGTTCTTC

V: TRBV24-1
length: 12
J: TRBJ2-7
D: -
size: -
CDR3: CATSTGPYEQYF
DNA: TGTGCCACCAGTACAGGGCCCTACGAGCAGTACTTC

V: TRBV15
length: 13
J: TRBJ2-5
D: -
size: many
CDR3: CATSRVGQETQYF
DNA: TGTGCCACCAGCAGAGTGGGACAAGAGACCCAGTACTTC

V: TRBV10-1
length: 15
J: TRBJ2-1
D: -
size: -
CDR3: CASSEQSTRNNEQFF
DNA: TGCGCCAGCAGTGAGCAGTCCACCCGAAACAATGAGCAGTTCTTC

V: TRBV5-6
length: 14
J: TRBJ2-7
D: -
size: -
CDR3: CASSFNGGSGEQYF
DNA: TGTGCCAGCAGCTTCAACGGGGGTTCGGGGGAGCAGTACTTC

V: TRBV20-1
length: 14
J: TRBJ1-2
D: -
size: few
CDR3: CSASLGAVSHGYTF
DNA: TGCAGTGCTAGCCTCGGGGCGGTATCACATGGCTACACCTTC

V: TRBV6-2/TRBV6-3
length: 15
J: TRBJ2-7
D: -
size: -
CDR3: CASLAPGRGTYEQYF
DNA: TGTGCCAGCCTCGCGCCCGGGCGGGGCACCTACGAGCAGTACTTC

V: TRBV12-3/TRBV12-4
length: 15
J: TRBJ2-5
D: TRBD2
size: many
CDR3: CASSPRLAELETQYF
DNA: TGTGCCAGCAGTCCGCGACTAGCGGAGCTCGAGACCCAGTACTTC

V: TRBV4-1
length: 17
J: TRBJ1-4
D: -
size: -
CDR3: CASSQSIGGRTNEKLFF
DNA: TGCGCCAGCAGCCAATCCATCGGCGGGAGAACTAATGAAAAACTGTTTTTT

V: TRBV7-2
length: 14
J: TRBJ2-7
D: -
size: -
CDR3: CASSLGGGAHEQYF
DNA: TGTGCCAGCAGCTTAGGGGGGGGCGCTCACGAGCAGTACTTC

V: TRBV20-1
length: 12
J: TRBJ2-1
D: -
size: few
CDR3: CSARDQASGTLF
DNA: TGCAGTGCTAGAGATCAGGCGAGCGGGACACTCTTC

V: TRBV12-3/TRBV12-4
length: 15
J: TRBJ1-5
D: -
size: many
CDR3: CASSLEGLSNQPQHF
DNA: TGTGCCAGCAGTTTAGAAGGTCTTAGCAATCAGCCCCAGCATTTT

V: TRBV7-2
length: 15
J: TRBJ2-1
D: TRBD2
size: -
CDR3: CASSFSSGIYNEQFF
DNA: TGTGCCAGCAGCTTTTCTAGCGGGATCTACAATGAGCAGTTCTTC

V: TRBV3-1
length: 15
J: TRBJ2-1
D: -
size: -
CDR3: CASSLILSSYNEQFF
DNA: TGTGCCAGCAGCCTCATACTTAGCTCCTACAATGAGCAGTTCTTC

V: TRBV7-9
length: 15
J: TRBJ2-4
D: -
size: few
CDR3: CASSPDSLAKNIQYF
DNA: TGTGCCAGCAGCCCGGACAGCCTAGCCAAAAACATTCAGTACTTC

V: TRBV14
length: 16
J: TRBJ2-7
D: TRBD1
size: few
CDR3: CASSQGWDRVNREQYF
DNA: TGTGCCAGCAGCCAAGGATGGGACAGGGTTAATCGCGAGCAGTACTTC

V: TRBV4-3
length: 15
J: TRBJ2-7
D: TRBD1
size: -
CDR3: CASSQSTGKSYEQYF
DNA: TGCGCCAGCAGCCAATCGACAGGGAAATCCTACGAGCAGTACTTC

V: TRBV20-1
length: 12
J: TRBJ2-1
D: -
size: -
CDR3: CSASGGIDEQFF
DNA: TGCAGTGCTAGTGGGGGAATAGATGAGCAGTTCTTC

V: TRBV15
length: 23
J: TRBJ2-5
D: -
size: few
CDR3: CATSRWGGTADLFDGSSVETQYF
DNA: TGTGCCACCAGCAGATGGGGTGGAACAGCAGACTTATTTGACGGAAGTTCGGTGGAGACCCAGTACTTC

V: TRBV5-1
length: 18
J: TRBJ2-3
D: -
size: few
CDR3: CASSLAIGQRLTTDTQYF
DNA: TGCGCCAGCAGCTTGGCCATCGGGCAGCGGTTGACAACAGATACGCAGTATTTT

V: TRBV20-1
length: 13
J: TRBJ2-7
D: TRBD1
size: -
CDR3: CSATGQEFYEQYF
DNA: TGCAGTGCAACGGGACAGGAGTTTTACGAGCAGTACTTC

V: TRBV20-1
length: 15
J: TRBJ2-7
D: TRBD2
size: few
CDR3: CSARVTAGGSYEQYF
DNA: TGCAGTGCTAGAGTAACAGCGGGAGGCTCCTACGAGCAGTACTTC

V: TRBV29-1
length: 12
J: TRBJ2-5
D: -
size: -
CDR3: CSAQGGEETQYF
DNA: TGCAGCGCCCAAGGGGGGGAAGAGACCCAGTACTTC

V: TRBV6-2/TRBV6-3
length: 16
J: TRBJ2-3
D: -
size: -
CDR3: CASSYSSQTMVMAQYF
DNA: TGTGCCAGCAGTTACTCGTCCCAAACTATGGTTATGGCGCAGTATTTT

V: TRBV29-1
length: 17
J: TRBJ2-5
D: TRBD2
size: -
CDR3: CSVPGLAGDFRGETQYF
DNA: TGCAGCGTTCCCGGACTAGCGGGAGATTTTCGAGGAGAGACCCAGTACTTC

V: TRBV11-2
length: 18
J: TRBJ2-7
D: TRBD1
size: few
CDR3: CASSFVPGQGSRGYEQYF
DNA: TGTGCCAGCAGCTTTGTCCCGGGACAGGGTTCAAGAGGCTACGAGCAGTACTTC

V: TRBV6-2/TRBV6-3
length: 16
J: TRBJ1-2
D: -
size: few
CDR3: CASSKNRDGANYGYTF
DNA: TGTGCCAGCAGTAAAAACCGGGACGGAGCTAACTATGGCTACACCTTC

V: TRBV7-2
length: 15
J: TRBJ2-3
D: -
size: -
CDR3: CATQPWGLAGDTQYF
DNA: TGTGCCACTCAGCCCTGGGGGCTAGCAGGGGATACGCAGTATTTT

V: TRBV19
length: 17
J: TRBJ2-6
D: TRBD1
size: few
CDR3: CASSTLDRVVRANVLTF
DNA: TGTGCCAGTAGTACCCTGGACAGGGTAGTGAGGGCCAACGTCCTGACTTTC

V: TRBV7-9
length: 13
J: TRBJ2-1
D: -
size: few
CDR3: CASSKVSPDEQFF
DNA: TGTGCCAGCAGCAAAGTTAGCCCAGATGAGCAGTTCTTC

V: TRBV27
length: 15
J: TRBJ1-2
D: -
size: few
CDR3: CASSLRTSHNYGYTF
DNA: TGTGCCAGCAGTCTAAGGACATCCCATAACTATGGCTACACCTTC

V: TRBV7-9
length: 14
J: TRBJ2-1
D: TRBD1
size: few
CDR3: CASSPGTGFPEQFF
DNA: TGTGCCAGCAGCCCCGGGACAGGGTTTCCTGAGCAGTTCTTC

V: TRBV18
length: 13
J: TRBJ2-2
D: -
size: -
CDR3: CASSPYNPGELFF
DNA: TGTGCCAGCTCACCATATAACCCCGGGGAGCTGTTTTTT

V: TRBV27
length: 12
J: TRBJ2-7
D: -
size: many
CDR3: CASRRGGAEQYF
DNA: TGTGCCAGCAGAAGGGGGGGAGCCGAGCAGTACTTC

V: TRBV18
length: 14
J: TRBJ2-5
D: TRBD1
size: -
CDR3: CASSRGTAGETQYF
DNA: TGTGCCAGCTCACGAGGGACAGCCGGGGAGACCCAGTACTTC

V: TRBV7-6
length: 13
J: TRBJ2-5
D: -
size: -
CDR3: CASSFRQRETQYF
DNA: TGTGCCAGCAGCTTTAGACAACGGGAGACCCAGTACTTC

V: TRBV20-1
length: 11
J: TRBJ2-3
D: -
size: -
CDR3: CSARSSDTQYF
DNA: TGCAGTGCAAGGAGCTCAGATACGCAGTATTTT

V: TRBV7-2
length: 14
J: TRBJ2-2
D: -
size: many
CDR3: CASRQDSQGGELFF
DNA: TGTGCCAGCAGACAAGACAGTCAAGGCGGGGAGCTGTTTTTT

V: TRBV29-1
length: 16
J: TRBJ2-2
D: TRBD2
size: many
CDR3: CSGGTSGGPGTGELFF
DNA: TGCAGCGGTGGGACTAGCGGAGGCCCTGGTACCGGGGAGCTGTTTTTT

V: TRBV29-1
length: 12
J: TRBJ2-7
D: TRBD2
size: few
CDR3: CSVDEGGREQYF
DNA: TGCAGCGTTGACGAGGGAGGGCGCGAGCAGTACTTC

V: TRBV10-3
length: 14
J: TRBJ2-7
D: TRBD2
size: -
CDR3: CAITEGAGGNEQYF
DNA: TGTGCCATCACTGAGGGAGCGGGGGGGAACGAGCAGTACTTC

V: TRBV24-1
length: 12
J: TRBJ1-1
D: -
size: -
CDR3: CATSDSGTEAFF
DNA: TGTGCCACCAGTGATTCGGGCACTGAAGCTTTCTTT

V: TRBV12-3/TRBV12-4
length: 13
J: TRBJ2-2
D: -
size: -
CDR3: CASSLRVGGELFF
DNA: TGTGCCAGCAGTTTAAGGGTTGGCGGGGAGCTGTTTTTT

V: TRBV20-1
length: 14
J: TRBJ2-7
D: -
size: -
CDR3: CSASWQKTIYEQYF
DNA: TGCAGTGCTAGTTGGCAGAAGACGATCTACGAGCAGTACTTC

V: TRBV5-1
length: 15
J: TRBJ2-7
D: TRBD2
size: -
CDR3: CASSLDASGTYEQYF
DNA: TGCGCCAGCAGCTTGGATGCTAGCGGGACCTACGAGCAGTACTTC

V: TRBV20-1
length: 14
J: TRBJ1-1
D: -
size: -
CDR3: CSRSRGLLNTEAFF
DNA: TGCAGTCGTTCACGGGGTTTATTAAACACTGAAGCTTTCTTT

V: TRBV27
length: 13
J: TRBJ2-3
D: -
size: -
CDR3: CASAGGWTDTQYF
DNA: TGTGCCAGCGCAGGGGGGTGGACAGATACGCAGTATTTT

V: TRBV27
length: 13
J: TRBJ1-2
D: TRBD1
size: few
CDR3: CASSPNRGSGYTF
DNA: TGTGCCAGCAGTCCCAACAGGGGATCGGGCTACACCTTC

V: TRBV24-1
length: 14
J: TRBJ2-7
D: -
size: -
CDR3: CATSRLGGSYEQYF
DNA: TGTGCCACCAGTCGACTGGGGGGCTCCTACGAGCAGTACTTC